This TCR beta chain was recorded in a study of CD8 T cells in ankylosing spondylitis. Making use of molecular barcodes, quantitative 5'-RACE generated TCR beta libraries. MiXCR, applied by TCRdb to the 5' RACE reads, yields one record per CDR3 protein. Of over 600,000 distinct CDR3 sequences detected, around 19% appear once; the ten largest clones hold approximately 18%. This clonotype has only a few counts. The antigen is undetermined. General observations from the study: CD8+ cells made up the disease-linked clones, which were relatively rare in peripheral blood. Ankylosing spondylitis blood seemed to carry a telltale TCR beta motif made of fewer than 10 highly homologous variants.

This TCR came from a male donor with ankylosing spondylitis. The sample comprised blood, either unsorted or a sorted T cell fraction (not recorded which).

The CDR3 loop is CASSLEGGGVRNEQFF. CDR3 in DNA: TGCGCCAGCAGCTTGGAAGGCGGGGGGGTAAGGAATGAGCAGTTCTTC. The chain carries TRBV5-1 and TRBJ2-1; 9 bases are a match to TRBD2. The CDR3 extends over 16 amino acids. V trimming: 0 bases; J trimming: 7 bases; junction bases outside the gene matches: 8. The germline V gene has CDR1 SGHRS and CDR2 YFSETQ.